This T cell receptor (beta chain) was sequenced for a study of T cells after somatic rescue of genetic block. The repertoire was sequenced with immunoSEQ multiplex PCR; TCRdb's copy has only in-frame clones and lacks some. The data hold 65,000 to 70,000 clones, with approximately 90% observed a single time. The sequence was collected from a man aged 40-49 years. Sequenced input: peripheral blood mononuclear cells (PBMCs).

This chain's CDR3 is CASSVDSGDYEQYF. CDR3 coding DNA: TGTGCCAGCAGCGTAGACAGCGGGGATTACGAGCAGTACTTC. The J gene is TRBJ2-5, the V gene TRBV9; TRBD2 aligns across 7 bases. The assigned J gene may be wrong: the sequence end matches TRBJ2-7 better. The CDR3 runs 14 residues. CDR1 is SGDLS and CDR2 is YYNGEE in the germline V gene.